This T cell receptor beta chain was identified during a study of blood T cell repertoires in COVID-19. Study at large: The samples span acute and convalescent COVID-19 from the United States, Italy and Spain. In each case, the material was cDNA or gDNA derived from T cells, B-cell-depleted T cells, or PBMCs.

In germline, CDR1 is SGHKS, CDR2 YYEKEE (reference sequence). The CDR3 has 16 amino acids. The V end was cut by 6 bases, the J end by 4 bases, with 20 bases between. Authors' analysis steps: Amplification from reference gene primers served as the basis for estimated nucleated cell counts. The assay was immunoSEQ multiplex PCR, and TCRdb's table has in-frame clones only and misses some. V and J calls and clone size are given by that table; D and trimming were obtained from the DNA. The sample includes under 300,000 clones, nearly 90% of them seen just once. There are a few counts of this clone. This clonotype originated in a woman aged 40 to 50 who had recovered from COVID-19. Sequenced sample: peripheral blood. The J gene is TRBJ1-3, the V gene TRBV5-5; D gene ambiguous. CDR3 in DNA: TGTGCCAGCATCAAAACGGAGGAGCCCTCCGGAAACACCATATATTTT. Translation: CASIKTEEPSGNTIYF.